Sequencing of this TCR beta chain was carried out in a study of blood T cell repertoires in COVID-19. The overall study: The samples span acute and convalescent COVID-19 from the United States, Italy and Spain. The cDNA or gDNA used as material had been derived from T cells, B-cell-depleted T cells, or PBMCs.

The CDR3 loop spans 15 amino acids. The germline CDR1 and CDR2 sequences are SGHVS and FNYEAQ. V was pared by 1 base and J by 1 base, with 8 bases between. Original handling: Reference gene primer amplification yielded estimated nucleated cell counts. Here immunoSEQ multiplex PCR was the method, and the copy in TCRdb shows in-frame clones only, minus some. The DNA gave D and trimming, while V, J and clone size come from that table. The table shows around 500,000 clones, with 80% to 90% occurring only once. This clonotype was obtained from a human donor in a cohort sampled during active COVID-19. The sample consisted of peripheral blood. The chain carries TRBV7-6 and TRBJ1-3; D call uncertain. The CDR3 nucleotides read TGTGCCAGCAGCTTAGTAGGGAGATCTGGAAACACCATATATTTT. Translated: CASSLVGRSGNTIYF.